This T cell receptor beta chain was obtained from a study of T cells in Graves' hyperthyroidism and ophthalmopathy. Overall study context: Blood was drawn when the patient was first diagnosed and still untreated. The study, taken as a whole, reports: Before onset, ophthalmopathy was predicted by the model a median around 6 months earlier.

This clonotype was seen many times. Its antigen is not identified. Amplified TCR beta CDR3 regions came from RNA transcripts. The TCR CDR3 first-round RT-PCR relied on the HTBI primer set. TCRdb passed the multiplex PCR reads through MiXCR, listing each CDR3 protein once. This table has fewer than 700,000 distinct CDR3 sequences, 17% appearing once. Subjects with ophthalmopathy showed a Clinical Activity Score no lower than 3, a NOSPECS grade no lower than 4, and a duration shorter than 3 months. Clinical symptoms, serum thyroxine, TRAb, thyroid ultrasound and orbital computed tomography informed diagnoses. The clonotype comes from a young woman with Graves' ophthalmopathy. The sequencing input was blood.

CDR3 protein: CASQGWTGEYQPQHF. CDR3 sequence (DNA): TGTGCCAGCCAAGGGTGGACAGGAGAATATCAGCCCCAGCATTTT. This chain joins TRBV2 and TRBJ1-5; 7 nucleotides line up with TRBD1. The CDR3 spans 15 residues. Germline trimming cut 8 bases from V and 5 bases from J; bases unmatched to any gene: 12. CDR1 and CDR2 (germline): SNHLY, FYNNEI.